This TCR beta chain was sequenced during a study of blood T cell repertoires in COVID-19. Across the whole study: PBMCs, B-cell-depleted T cells, or T cells were the source of the cDNA or gDNA that made up the material.

Original processing notes: Estimation of nucleated cell counts was performed using reference gene primer amplification. Libraries were prepared by immunoSEQ multiplex PCR; TCRdb keeps only in-frame clonotypes and omits some of them. V and J calls and clone size are those listed in that table; D and trimming were worked out from the DNA. The sample records about 270,000 clones, around 86% being singletons. This study enrolled people aged 18 to 89 from roughly 22 US geographic areas. Among Cohort 3 donors, those recovered had two negative PCRs, clearance, or symptom resolution. The CDR3 has 19 amino acids. Germline CDR1 reads SGHAT; CDR2 reads FQNNGV. The V and J ends lost 8 bases and 0 bases, in that order; junction bases with no gene match: 19.

The chain is built from TRBV11-2 and TRBJ2-3; 8 nucleotides align to TRBD2. The sequencing sample was made of PBMCs or T cells enriched from blood (not recorded which). This clonotype originated in a man aged 18 to 29 who had recovered from COVID-19. The CDR3 loop is CASGRGSRGAGSSTDTQYF. The CDR3, as DNA: TGTGCCAGCGGGAGAGGATCGCGGGGGGCCGGCTCTAGCACAGATACGCAGTATTTT.